This T cell receptor beta chain emerged from a study of beta chain features in type 1 diabetes (dated by TCRdb to between 2018 and 2020). Regarding the research as a whole: Patients and healthy donors did not differ in mean age, gender distribution, total cell number or subset yield. A total of just under 110,000,000 sorted cells were examined across all samples, and RNA yield correlated strongly with the number of cells per subset. In the study, TCRB repertoires of sorted circulating CD4+ T cell subsets from recently diagnosed type 1 diabetes patients were compared with those of matched healthy donors. Regulatory and stem cell-like memory subsets were obtained from only 8 patients and about 8 healthy donors, while naive and central memory subsets were obtained from all 30 or so donors. What the authors observed across the whole study: In all four CD4+ subsets, TCRB CDR3 length was moderately but significantly shorter in type 1 diabetes patients. Sequencing cDNA rather than genomic DNA could over-represent highly expressing activated cells, although activation and CD3 levels did not differ between groups. At VDJ recombination sites, type 1 diabetes patients had fewer insertions and more deleted nucleotides, which implies abnormalities in thymic rearrangement. Only small numbers of individuals were included in the HLA sub-analyses, which left unresolved whether HLA type had any influence on TCRB rearrangement. Shorter templates might have been favored by PCR, but patient and control samples were amplified and corrected together, so both groups would have been affected equally by any skew. Naive, central memory and regulatory TCRB repertoires appeared more similar among patients than among healthy donors.

V and J lose 5 bases and 2 bases, and a span of 12 bases separates them. From the germline V gene, CDR1 is SGHDN and CDR2 is FVKESK. Taken from cysteine to phenylalanine, the CDR3 has 14 residues. Only the CDR3 portion is preserved as DNA: 42 bases, with reading frame beginning at the first base. The entire isolated RNA was reverse transcribed using the High Capacity cDNA Reverse Transcription Kit, and thus expressed TCRB transcripts were sequenced. Deep immunoSEQ sequencing was applied to naive, central memory and regulatory T cell samples, giving an average of roughly 3.5 million total reads per sample. After sorted cells were lysed in RLT buffer, RNA was extracted with DNase-treated RNeasy Micro or Mini kits, with the choice depending on cell number. Each cell subset was processed separately to prevent cross-contamination, with patient and healthy donor samples processed together. Using the immunoSEQ multiplex PCR, TCRB sequences were amplified from cDNA into 87-bp fragments spanning the CDR3 region. Amplicons were sequenced on the Illumina HiSeq platform. In the authors' own workflow: PCR bias was corrected computationally using synthetic template baselines, and reads within Hamming distance 2 were collapsed, with unmergeable singletons discarded. Reads were aligned against IMGT so that V, D and J genes, CDR3 length and insertions or deletions at six rearrangement sites could be assigned. Within each subset, clonotype counts were normalized to sorted cell number, after which true diversity and Gini coefficients were computed with the tcR R package. The overlap coefficient, calculated on TCRB nucleotide sequences, was used to measure repertoire sharing. Out-of-frame TCRB sequences from naive cells were analyzed as a proxy for the pre-selection repertoire. TCRdb limited this immuneACCESS table to in-frame rearrangements with V and J called. A share of clones is missing; checked studies link under half to unresolved V genes, and the rest is unexplained. V, J and clone size reflect that table, while D and trimming were determined from the DNA. In all, the sample holds hundreds of thousands of clones, and 55% to 70% of those were seen once. Jointly, the top ten make up 0.053% of the sample.

The table lists this clone with a few counts. Its antigen has not been determined. No base qualities exist here, and no much larger clone lies one base off it. Each donor gave one peripheral blood draw, averaging about 120 mL, which was collected into heparinised tubes. A BD FACSAria II was used to sort naive, central memory, regulatory and stem cell-like memory CD4+ T cells with a panel that included CD45RO, CCR7, CD25, CD127, CD95 and CD27. Every sorted population had a purity above 95%. PBMCs were isolated immediately by Lymphoprep density gradient centrifugation and stained directly without culture. To minimize batch effects, samples were stained and sorted in pairs, one healthy donor with one patient per experiment.

This TCR was recovered from a man younger than 45 in good health. The sample was naive CD4+ T cells from blood. The cell subset or site label for this specimen denotes: true naive CD4+ T cells. Recombination linked TRBV14 to TRBJ2-5; TRBD1 is a weak D gene call, 6 bases matching. The DNA sequence is given as TGTGCCAGCAGCACCCGGGACACGCAAGAGACCCAGTACTTC. Its translation reads: CASSTRDTQETQYF.